The 10 T cell receptor beta chains below all came from one sample that was sequenced in a study of neoadjuvant anti-PD-1 for oral cavity cancer. The table came from immunoSEQ multiplex PCR; TCRdb's copy has only in-frame clones and leaves some out. The table has over 5,500 clones, 76% seen once. This material consisted of PBMCs, taken before nivolumab (anti-PD-1) treatment. Receptors originate from a person between 35 and 79 years old with oral cavity squamous cell carcinoma.

The rearrangement links TRBV2 to TRBJ2-7; D unclear. This CDR3 spans 16 amino acids. The germline V and J ends were trimmed by 2 bases and 4 bases, with 18 bases remaining between them. Germline-derived CDR1 and CDR2 are SNHLY and FYNNEI. CDR3 sequence reads: CASSELPGLYQYEQYF. DNA of the CDR3: TGTGCCAGCAGTGAATTACCTGGGCTTTACCAATACGAGCAGTACTTC. Variable domain in full (rest from reference TRBV2 and TRBJ2-7): EPEVTQTPSHQVTQMGQEVILRCVPISNHLYFYWYRQILGQKVEFLVSFYNNEISEKSEIFDDQFSVERPDGSNFTLKIRSTKLEDSAMYFCASSELPGLYQYEQYFGPGTRLTVT.

This clone has just a few counts. J is TRBJ1-1 and V is TRBV10-2, with 8 bases fitting TRBD1. CDR3 size: 14 residues. Germline V gene sequence: CDR1 WSHSY, CDR2 SAAADI. The J segment lost 5 bases and the V segment lost 0 bases, leaving 2 bases of the junction unmatched. The CDR3 coding sequence is TGCGCCAGCAGTGAGTCGAGGACAGGGACTGAAGCTTTCTTT. Residues: CASSESRTGTEAFF.

This clone was seen only once. The chain combines TRBV19 with TRBJ2-3, with 8 positions matching TRBD2. Germline loops: CDR1 LNHDA, CDR2 SQIVND (reference sequence). V gave up 6 bases and J gave up 5 bases; unmatched junction bases: 19. The CDR3 sequence is 18 residues long. The CDR3 spells CASSTRREPGGQQDTQYF. The CDR3 DNA sequence: TGTGCCAGTAGCACCCGGCGGGAACCGGGGGGGCAGCAAGATACGCAGTATTTT.

J is TRBJ1-2 and V is TRBV18, with D perhaps matching TRBD1 (5 bases). The CDR3 totals 15 residues. Germline V gives CDR1 KGHSH, CDR2 LQKENI. Trimming removed 2 bases from V and 1 base from J, with 11 bases in between. The chain's CDR3 is CASSPGTGVNYGYTF. The CDR3, as DNA: TGTGCCAGCTCACCAGGGACGGGGGTTAACTATGGCTACACCTTC.

This clone appeared once. This chain connects TRBV7-6 to TRBJ2-3; 11 nucleotides match TRBD1. The CDR3 consists of 17 residues. The germline gives CDR1 SGHVS, CDR2 FNYEAQ. J lost 1 base, V lost 5 bases, and 8 bases had no gene match. The CDR3 protein is CASSPWTGGGGTDTQYF. In DNA, the CDR3 is TGTGCCAGCAGCCCCTGGACAGGGGGCGGCGGCACAGATACGCAGTATTTT.

A few counts support this clone. The chain combines TRBV9 with TRBJ1-6; D remains unclear. Trimming removed 5 bases at V and 12 bases at J, with 21 bases between. The CDR3 extends over 15 amino acids. Germline CDR1 reads SGDLS; CDR2 reads YYNGEE. In DNA, the CDR3 is TGTGCCAGCAGTTCCACCGGGGATATTCGGGTACCCCTCCACTTT. Amino acid sequence: CASSSTGDIRVPLHF. The full variable domain, in which reference TRBV9 and TRBJ1-6 provide the parts outside the CDR3, is DSGVTQTPKHLITATGQRVTLRCSPRSGDLSVYWYQQSLDQGLQFLIQYYNGEERAKGNILERFSAQQFPDLHSELNLSSLELGDSALYFCASSSTGDIRVPLHFGNGTRLTVT.

This chain joins TRBV7-2 and TRBJ2-7, with 12 bases that match TRBD1. V shed 3 bases, J shed 0 bases, and the junction held 12 bases outside the gene matches. The CDR3 length is 19 residues. Germline CDR1 and CDR2: SGHTA and FQGNSA. The DNA for the CDR3 is TGTGCCAGCAGCTTCTCCGGGACAGGGGGCTTCTTAAGCTCCTACGAGCAGTACTTC. Encoded protein: CASSFSGTGGFLSSYEQYF.

V and J are TRBV9 and TRBJ1-5; D is unclear. Germline V gene lookup returns CDR1 SGDLS and CDR2 YYNGEE. The length of the CDR3 is 14 residues. V gave up 0 bases and J gave up 4 bases, with 8 bases separating them. The CDR3 DNA follows: TGTGCCAGCAGCGTAGACGCAAAAAATCAGCCCCAGCATTTT. Its translation: CASSVDAKNQPQHF.

In this sample, this clone turned up once. This chain connects TRBV14 to TRBJ1-2; D unresolved. Trimming took 1 base from V and 5 from J, leaving 11 bases between them. This CDR3 spans 14 amino acids. Germline V CDR1 and CDR2: SGHDN, FVKESK. CDR3 bases: TGTGCCAGCAGCCAAGGGAGAGGCATATATGGCTACACCTTC. Translating gives CASSQGRGIYGYTF.

J is TRBJ1-1 and V is TRBV10-3, with D possibly matching TRBD1 (6 bases). In germline, CDR1 is ENHRY, CDR2 SYGVKD. This CDR3 is built from 14 residues. V lost 6 bases to trimming and J lost 4 bases, with 15 bases between them. The CDR3 sequence: CAISDGTGPTEAFF. The DNA for the CDR3 is TGTGCCATCAGCGATGGAACAGGGCCCACTGAAGCTTTCTTT.